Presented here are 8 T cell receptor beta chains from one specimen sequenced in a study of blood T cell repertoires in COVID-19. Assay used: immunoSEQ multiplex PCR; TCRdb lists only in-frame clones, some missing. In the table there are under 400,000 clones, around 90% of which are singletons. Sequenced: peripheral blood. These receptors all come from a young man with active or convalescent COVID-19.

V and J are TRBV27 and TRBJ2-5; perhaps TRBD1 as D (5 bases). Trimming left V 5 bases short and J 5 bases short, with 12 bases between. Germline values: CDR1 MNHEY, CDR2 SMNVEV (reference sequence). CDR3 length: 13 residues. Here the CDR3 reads CASSPGHDETQYF. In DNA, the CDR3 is TGTGCCAGCAGTCCCGGACACGACGAGACCCAGTACTTC.

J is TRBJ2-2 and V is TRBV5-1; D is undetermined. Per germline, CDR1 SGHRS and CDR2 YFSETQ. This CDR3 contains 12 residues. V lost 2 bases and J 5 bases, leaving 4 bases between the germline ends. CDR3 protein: CASSFQTGELFF. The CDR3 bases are TGCGCCAGCAGCTTCCAGACCGGGGAGCTGTTTTTT.

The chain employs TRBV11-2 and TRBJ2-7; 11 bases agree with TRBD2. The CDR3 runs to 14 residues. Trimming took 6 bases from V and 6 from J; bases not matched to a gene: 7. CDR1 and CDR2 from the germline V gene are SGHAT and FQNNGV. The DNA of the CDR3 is TGTGCCAGCAGAAGATTAGCGGGGGGGCTCGAGCAGTACTTC. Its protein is CASRRLAGGLEQYF. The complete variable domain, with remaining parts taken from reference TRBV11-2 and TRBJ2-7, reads EAGVAQSPRYKIIEKRQSVAFWCNPISGHATLYWYQQILGQGPKLLIQFQNNGVVDDSQLPKDRFSAERLKGVDSTLKIQPAKLEDSAVYLCASRRLAGGLEQYFGPGTRLTVT.

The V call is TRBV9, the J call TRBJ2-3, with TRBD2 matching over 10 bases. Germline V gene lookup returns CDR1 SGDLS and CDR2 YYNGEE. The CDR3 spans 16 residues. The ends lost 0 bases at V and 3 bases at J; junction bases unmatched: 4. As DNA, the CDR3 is TGTGCCAGCAGCGTAGCACTAGCGGGGAAGACAGATACGCAGTATTTT. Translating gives CASSVALAGKTDTQYF.

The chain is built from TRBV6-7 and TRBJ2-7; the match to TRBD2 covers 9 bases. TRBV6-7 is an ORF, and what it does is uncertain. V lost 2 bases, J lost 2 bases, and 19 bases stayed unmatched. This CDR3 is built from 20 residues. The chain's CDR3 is CASSYPTAGLAGPFPYEQYF. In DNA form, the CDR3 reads TGTGCCAGCAGTTACCCGACAGCCGGGCTAGCGGGACCTTTCCCCTACGAGCAGTACTTC.

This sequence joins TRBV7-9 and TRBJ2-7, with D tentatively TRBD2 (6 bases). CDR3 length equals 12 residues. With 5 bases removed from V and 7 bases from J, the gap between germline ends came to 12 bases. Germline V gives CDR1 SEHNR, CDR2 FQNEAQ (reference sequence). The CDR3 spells CASSGDFSEQYF. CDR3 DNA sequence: TGTGCCAGCAGCGGGGACTTTTCAGAGCAGTACTTC.

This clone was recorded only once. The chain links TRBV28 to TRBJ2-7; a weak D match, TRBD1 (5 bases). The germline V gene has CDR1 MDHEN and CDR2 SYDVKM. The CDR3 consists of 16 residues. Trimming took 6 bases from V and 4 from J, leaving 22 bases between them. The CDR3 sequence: CASSPGWAGSLYEQYF. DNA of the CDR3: TGTGCCAGCAGCCCCGGGTGGGCAGGGTCATTATACGAGCAGTACTTC. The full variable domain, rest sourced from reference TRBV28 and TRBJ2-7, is DVKVTQSSRYLVKRTGEKVFLECVQDMDHENMFWYRQDPGLGLRLIYFSYDVKMKEKGDIPEGYSVSREKKERFSLILESASTNQTSMYLCASSPGWAGSLYEQYFGPGTRLTVT.

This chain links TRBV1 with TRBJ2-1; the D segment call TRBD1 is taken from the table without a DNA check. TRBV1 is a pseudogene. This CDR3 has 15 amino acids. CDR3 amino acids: CTSSQNRTAYNEQFF. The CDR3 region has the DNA TGCACCAGCAGCCAAAACAGGACAGCCTACAATGAGCAGTTCTTC.